This record concerns one T cell receptor (beta chain) sequence. This sample is part of a study of Graves' ophthalmopathy and Graves' hyperthyroidism. After removal of 3 bases from V and 0 bases from J, the junction contained 13 bases not matched to a gene. Germline V CDR1 and CDR2: KGHSH, LQKENI. This CDR3 region has 19 residues. Researchers took RNA transcripts and amplified TCR beta CDR3 regions from them. Following a first-round RT-PCR that used HTBI primers, a second-round multiplex PCR was carried out. TCRdb processed the multiplex PCR reads anew with MiXCR; each CDR3 protein has one entry. The repertoire consists of some 370,000 distinct CDR3 sequences, with about 18% occurring once and the leading ten covering around 2.4%.

Sequencing was done on a sample of peripheral blood. The chain carries TRBV18 and TRBJ2-7, with 11 bases fitting TRBD2. This receptor was identified in an adult woman with stable Graves' hyperthyroidism. Here the CDR3 reads CASSPRLAGPHEPSYEQYF. In DNA form, the CDR3 reads TGTGCCAGCTCACCCCGACTAGCGGGACCACATGAACCCTCCTACGAGCAGTACTTC.